This entry concerns a single T cell receptor (beta chain). It lacks a known antigen. Qualities for individual bases were not recorded, and no much larger clone is one base off. The data originate from a study of T cell responses to AZD1222 COVID-19 vaccine (dated by TCRdb to the early 2020s). About the investigation overall: Because spike-specific TCR depth and breadth did not differ between the two schedules, AZD1222 recipients who got a second dose at roughly 4 weeks were pooled with those who got a second dose at roughly 12 weeks. TCR sequencing covered approximately 230 trial participants: 207 given two doses of AZD1222 and 26 given two doses of MenACWY control vaccine. Trial participants were enrolled by age into 18-55, 56-69 and 70-plus year subgroups, with 148, 28 and 57 TCR-sequenced participants respectively.

The CDR3 regions of human TCRbeta chains were subjected to immunosequencing. The authors' analysis ran thus. TCRs in the repertoires were compared against a reference library of SARS-CoV-2-specific TCRs that had been generated with the MIRA antigen-specificity platform. Breadth was defined as the fraction of unique TCRs that were SARS-CoV-2-associated. Depth was defined as the fraction of total T cells that were SARS-CoV-2-associated. Each spike-specific TCR was assigned to its reactive spike region and to a CD4 or CD8 class using the MIRA data. Log10-transformed breadth and depth values were compared by one-way ANOVA with Sidak's multiple comparisons tests. In TCRdb, the immuneACCESS table is reduced to in-frame sequences with V and J assigned. These tables do not hold every clone; where another copy was compared, an unresolved V gene accounts for under half, and the others remain unexplained. That table furnishes V, J and clone size, whereas the DNA furnished D and trimming. Present in this sample are fewer than 250,000 clones, approximately 92% of which were seen just once. 1% to 1.5% of the sample goes to the ten largest clones.

The meaning of the sample's time point label: baseline before first vaccination. Samples from vaccinated people were obtained from the UK trials COV001 and COV002, which included a single-blind randomized controlled phase 2/3 trial of AZD1222 (ChAdOx1 nCoV-19) in healthy adults. For TCRbeta chain sequencing, PBMC samples were collected from trial participants at day 0 and at day 28 after the second dose. Deletion took 0 bases off V and 4 bases off J, with a span of 7 bases between the germline ends. CDR1 and CDR2 were assigned from the germline V gene as MNHEY and SVGAGI. Taken from cysteine to phenylalanine, the CDR3 has 14 residues. Only CDR3 DNA is held: 42 bases, read in frame from base 1. Study-wide conclusions, independent of this receptor: Epitopes outside the regions mutated in the B.1.351 and B.1.1.7 variants were reportedly recognized by nearly half of the unique spike-specific TCRs. CD4 TCRs associated with the vaccine covered the entire spike protein, and the dominant responses were in regions 160-218 and 743-854. Because no day 14 peak-response samples were available, repertoires were characterized only after the peak T cell response. After two AZD1222 doses, spike-specific TCR breadth and depth were significantly higher than at day 0 and than in MenACWY recipients. Conclusions about previously exposed vaccinees are limited because only a handful of AZD1222 recipients were SARS-CoV-2 seropositive at baseline. The 56-69-year group was small, and its depth increase did not reach significance, likely because of low power. Participants were mostly white British and included more females than males, and it was suggested by the authors that clonal diversity may have been underestimated.

The sequence came from an adult in good health. The sample was peripheral blood, taken on day 0 of AZD1222 vaccination. The rearranged chain carries TRBV6-5 and TRBJ1-5, with the D gene not confidently named. CDR3 region: CASSYSKGNQPQHF. The DNA sequence follows: TGTGCCAGCAGTTACTCGAAGGGAAATCAGCCCCAGCATTTT.